One and the same sample provided the 25 T cell receptor beta chains below, sequenced in a study of cytomegalovirus exposure and HLA in healthy donors. Researchers ran the PCR with 60 Vbeta and 13 Jbeta primers. Here immunoSEQ multiplex PCR was the method, and the copy in TCRdb shows in-frame clones only, minus some. Of about 160,000 clones in the sample, over 80% were seen once. Sequencing was done on a sample of PBMCs. These receptors were taken from a woman aged 50 to 60 in good health and CMV-seropositive.

This rearrangement joins TRBV11-3 to TRBJ2-1; a weak D match, TRBD1 (5 bases). Trimming cost V 1 base and J 5 bases, with 12 bases left between them. Germline V gene data show CDR1 as SGHNT and CDR2 as YENEEA. The CDR3 totals 15 residues. In nucleotides, the CDR3 is TGTGCCAGCAGCTTAGGCGACAGTCCTCACAATGAGCAGTTCTTC. Its translation: CASSLGDSPHNEQFF. Full variable domain (outside the CDR3, taken from reference TRBV11-3 and TRBJ2-1): EAGVVQSPRYKIIEKKQPVAFWCNPISGHNTLYWYLQNLGQGPELLIRYENEEAVDDSQLPKDRFSAERLKGVDSTLKIQPAELGDSAVYLCASSLGDSPHNEQFFGPGTRLTVL.

This chain joins TRBV25-1 and TRBJ2-7; 11 nucleotides line up with TRBD2. The CDR3 covers 15 residues. V shed 4 bases, J shed 5 bases, and the junction held 7 bases outside the gene matches. Germline V gives CDR1 MGHDK, CDR2 SYGVNS. The CDR3 DNA is TGTGCCAGCAGTGCCTTTAGCGGGAGGGTCGACGAGCAGTACTTC. This encodes CASSAFSGRVDEQYF.

In its sample, this clone was seen once. The chain has TRBV10-3 and TRBJ1-5; D remains unclear. Germline V gives CDR1 ENHRY, CDR2 SYGVKD. With 2 bases removed from V and 0 bases from J, the gap between germline ends came to 11 bases. The CDR3 has 16 amino acids. CDR3 nucleotide sequence: TGTGCCATCAGTGAGGCCCTCGGGAATAGCAATCAGCCCCAGCATTTT. Translation gives CAISEALGNSNQPQHF.

The J gene is TRBJ2-5, the V gene TRBV7-8, with 10 positions matching TRBD2. Germline-derived CDR1 and CDR2 are SGHVS and FQNEAQ. V shed 1 base, J shed 5 bases, and the junction held 7 bases outside the gene matches. The CDR3 has 16 amino acids. CDR3 nucleotide sequence: TGTGCCAGCAGCTTAGAAGCTCTAGCGGGAGTCGAGACCCAGTACTTC. It specifies CASSLEALAGVETQYF.

This chain links TRBV4-2 with TRBJ2-7; 8 bases map to TRBD1. This CDR3 has 16 residues. Trimming took 2 bases from V and 2 from J; bases not matched to a gene: 8. CDR1 and CDR2 from the germline V gene are LGHNA and YNFKEQ. The chain's CDR3 is CASSQQGATRAYEQYF. The CDR3 nucleotides are TGTGCCAGCAGCCAACAGGGGGCAACGAGGGCCTACGAGCAGTACTTC.

This chain links TRBV29-1 with TRBJ1-1; TRBD1 agrees at 10 bases. The junction had 4 bases not matched to a gene; V was cut back by 7 bases and J by 5 bases. Germline lookup yields CDR1 SQVTM and CDR2 ANQGSEA. CDR3 length: 12 residues. The CDR3 region has the DNA TGCAGCGCCGGACAGGGGGTGACTGAAGCTTTCTTT. Its translation is CSAGQGVTEAFF.

The V and J genes are TRBV5-1 and TRBJ1-1, with 10 bases identical to TRBD1. The CDR3 sequence is 13 residues long. V was pared by 4 bases and J by 7 bases, with 4 bases of the junction left unmatched. Germline CDR1 reads SGHRS; CDR2 reads YFSETQ. The CDR3: CASSPTGGGEAFF. CDR3 coding DNA: TGCGCCAGCAGCCCGACAGGGGGCGGTGAAGCTTTCTTT.

The rearrangement uses TRBV5-1 and TRBJ1-5, with a tentative D call TRBD1 (5 bases). The germline V and J ends were trimmed by 4 bases and 2 bases, with 16 bases remaining between them. CDR3 length: 16 amino acids. The germline V gene encodes CDR1 SGHRS and CDR2 YFSETQ. The CDR3 protein is CASSPGDGTRNQPQHF. CDR3 in DNA: TGCGCCAGCAGCCCGGGGGATGGTACCCGCAATCAGCCCCAGCATTTT.

The gene calls are TRBV6-4 and TRBJ1-6, with D possibly TRBD1 on 6 matching bases. Trimming shortened V by 6 bases and J by 4 bases, and 13 bases separated the two germline ends. CDR3 size: 15 residues. The V gene's germline CDR1 is MRHNA and CDR2 SNTAGT. Here the CDR3 DNA reads TGTGCCAGCAGGACGGACAGCTCTTATAATTCACCCCTCCACTTT. It encodes CASRTDSSYNSPLHF.

The gene calls are TRBV29-1 and TRBJ2-7, with 8 bases aligning to TRBD1. The CDR3 has 13 amino acids. V trimming: 4 bases; J trimming: 2 bases; junction bases outside the gene matches: 4. CDR1 is SQVTM, CDR2 ANQGSEA, per germline. The CDR3 bases are TGCAGCGTTGGACAGGGGATTACCTACGAGCAGTACTTC. Translation: CSVGQGITYEQYF.

This clone was found a few times. The chain employs TRBV21-1 and TRBJ2-5; TRBD1 reflects the table's D call only, with no check against the DNA. TRBV21-1 is an annotated pseudogene. This CDR3 contains 14 residues. DNA for the CDR3: TGTGCCAGCAGCAAAGGGACACTACAAGAGACCCAGTACTTC. Protein: CASSKGTLQETQYF.

In regard to this clone: At one of its ends the junction is not consistent with the germline gene, which may arise from a read error. The rearrangement uses TRBV7-3 and TRBJ2-7, with 7 bases aligning to TRBD2. The CDR3 length is 13 residues. CDR1 SGHTA and CDR2 FQGTGA come from the germline V gene. This chain's CDR3 is CASSFDSGSPLSF. CDR3 coding DNA: TGTGCCAGCAGCTTCGATAGCGGGTCACCCTTATCATTC.

This clone was seen only a few times. V usage is TRBV5-5 and J usage is TRBJ1-4; D is ambiguous. CDR3 size: 15 residues. CDR1 is SGHKS, CDR2 YYEKEE, per germline (reference sequence). The ends were cut back, 1 base at V and 3 bases at J, with 10 bases in the middle. In DNA, the CDR3 is TGTGCCAGCAGCTTGACGTTGTCAGCTAATGAAAAACTGTTTTTT. It is translated as CASSLTLSANEKLFF.

The rearrangement links TRBV2 to TRBJ2-3; D is perhaps TRBD1 (5 bases). The CDR3 extends over 12 amino acids. V lost 10 bases and J lost 5, with 13 bases in between. The germline gives CDR1 SNHLY, CDR2 FYNNEI. CDR3 in amino acids: CATNSGQDTQYF. The CDR3 bases are TGTGCCACCAACTCAGGACAAGATACGCAGTATTTT.

J is TRBJ1-2 and V is TRBV30, with D perhaps matching TRBD1 (5 bases). This CDR3 has 12 amino acids. Per germline, CDR1 GTSNPN and CDR2 SVGIG (reference sequence). V dropped 6 bases and J dropped 2 bases, with 10 bases sitting between them. CDR3 sequence (DNA): TGTGCCTGTGCCGACAGAAACTATGGCTACACCTTC. Residues: CACADRNYGYTF. The full variable domain, rest sourced from reference TRBV30 and TRBJ1-2, is SQTIHQWPATLVQPVGSPLSLECTVEGTSNPNLYWYRQAAGRGLQLLFYSVGIGQISSEVPQNLSASRPQDRQFILSSKKLLLSDSGFYLCACADRNYGYTFGSGTRLTVV.

V gene TRBV5-6 combines with J gene TRBJ1-3; D is perhaps TRBD1 (5 bases). The CDR3 runs 16 residues. V was shortened by 5 bases and J by 3 bases, with 18 bases between the two germline ends. CDR1 SGHDT and CDR2 YYEEEE come from the germline V gene. Here the CDR3 DNA reads TGTGCCAGCAGGGAAAGGGGAACCCTGCTTGGAAACACCATATATTTT. Protein product: CASRERGTLLGNTIYF.

CDR3 nucleotide sequence: TGTGCCAGCAGTTACCGTTCGACAGGGGGTTCTTCACCCCTCCACTTT. Its protein is CASSYRSTGGSSPLHF. The V call is TRBV6-5, the J call TRBJ1-6; 9 nucleotides align to TRBD1. The V gene's germline CDR1 is MNHEY and CDR2 SVGAGI. This CDR3 has 16 amino acids. V was clipped by 2 bases and J by 9 bases; unmatched bases: 8.

The chain recombines TRBV25-1 with TRBJ2-2; 10 bases are shared with TRBD2. V was clipped by 3 bases and J by 6 bases; unmatched bases: 4. CDR1 and CDR2 (germline): MGHDK, SYGVNS. The CDR3 length is 15 residues. The CDR3 here is CASSETSGFAGELFF. CDR3 sequence (DNA): TGTGCCAGCAGTGAGACTAGCGGGTTCGCCGGGGAGCTGTTTTTT.

The rearrangement uses TRBV4-3 and TRBJ2-7; the D gene is possibly TRBD1 (7 bases). V gave up 1 base and J gave up 5 bases, with 18 bases separating them. Germline CDR1 LGHNA, CDR2 YSLEER. This CDR3 has 16 amino acids. In DNA, the CDR3 is TGCGCCAGCAGCCAAGTACTGCCAGGGGGGATCCACGAGCAGTACTTC. Translation: CASSQVLPGGIHEQYF.

This clone was counted a few times. The chain carries TRBV27 and TRBJ2-7; D unclear. Trimming removed 2 bases at V and 5 bases at J, with 10 bases between. In germline, CDR1 is MNHEY, CDR2 SMNVEV (reference sequence). The CDR3 runs 13 residues. DNA of the CDR3: TGTGCCAGCAGTTTAAATCTACTCGACGAGCAGTACTTC. Protein: CASSLNLLDEQYF.

The chain employs TRBV6-6 and TRBJ1-5; D unclear. CDR3 length: 15 residues. Germline-derived CDR1 and CDR2 are MNHNY and SVGAGI (reference sequence). The V end was cut by 6 bases, the J end by 3 bases, with 15 bases between. Written as DNA, the CDR3 is TGTGCCAGCAGCCCCATGGGGAGGGACAATCAGCCCCAGCATTTT. It yields the protein CASSPMGRDNQPQHF.

The chain couples TRBV7-2 to TRBJ2-1; D remains unclear. Trimming removed 7 bases at V and 5 bases at J, with 18 bases between. The CDR3 is 15 residues long. The germline CDR1 and CDR2 sequences are SGHTA and FQGNSA. CDR3 bases: TGTGCCAGCACCCGGGTCCGCTCCTCTAACAATGAGCAGTTCTTC. It codes for CASTRVRSSNNEQFF.

This clone has just a few counts. This rearrangement joins TRBV9 to TRBJ1-3; 9 bases agree with TRBD1. This CDR3 is 15 amino acids long. The trim removed 6 bases at V and 2 bases at J, leaving 6 bases unmatched. Germline CDR1 reads SGDLS; CDR2 reads YYNGEE. The CDR3 spells CASTRGTGTGNTIYF. CDR3 DNA sequence: TGTGCCAGCACAAGAGGGACAGGGACTGGAAACACCATATATTTT.

This chain uses TRBV19 with TRBJ1-4; 8 bases are a match to TRBD1. This CDR3 comprises 14 residues. V gave up 4 bases and J gave up 3 bases; unmatched junction bases: 1. CDR1 LNHDA and CDR2 SQIVND come from the germline V gene (reference sequence). The CDR3 region has the DNA TGTGCCAGTAGTACGGGACAGGCTAATGAAAAACTGTTTTTT. Translation gives CASSTGQANEKLFF.

This clone was observed a single time. This chain uses TRBV18 with TRBJ1-3, with 9 bases that match TRBD1. The CDR3 is 15 residues long. V trimming: 3 bases; J trimming: 4 bases; junction bases outside the gene matches: 4. Germline V gives CDR1 KGHSH, CDR2 LQKENI. The CDR3 loop is CASSPGTGIGNTIYF. DNA of the CDR3: TGTGCCAGCTCACCCGGGACAGGGATAGGAAACACCATATATTTT.